This TCR beta chain appears in the sequencing data of a study of blood T cell repertoires in COVID-19. In the authors' workflow: Estimation of nucleated cell counts relied on the amplification of reference gene primers. Profiling relied on immunoSEQ multiplex PCR, and the TCRdb table lists in-frame clones only, not all of them. Clone size and V and J calls were adopted from that table, with D and trimming inferred from the DNA. The sample records more than 45,000 clones, more than 65% being singletons. This clone was picked up a small number of times. The V segment lost 5 bases and the J segment 10 bases; nucleotides outside the gene matches: 8. CDR3 length: 13 residues.

The receptor was isolated from a man older than 75 with COVID-19, enrolled during active disease. The sample consisted of peripheral blood. This rearrangement joins TRBV12-3 or TRBV12-4 to TRBJ2-1; TRBD2 aligns across 7 bases. The CDR3, as DNA: TGTGCCAGCAGTCGCCTCGCGCGGGAGGAGCAGTTCTTC. It codes for CASSRLAREEQFF.